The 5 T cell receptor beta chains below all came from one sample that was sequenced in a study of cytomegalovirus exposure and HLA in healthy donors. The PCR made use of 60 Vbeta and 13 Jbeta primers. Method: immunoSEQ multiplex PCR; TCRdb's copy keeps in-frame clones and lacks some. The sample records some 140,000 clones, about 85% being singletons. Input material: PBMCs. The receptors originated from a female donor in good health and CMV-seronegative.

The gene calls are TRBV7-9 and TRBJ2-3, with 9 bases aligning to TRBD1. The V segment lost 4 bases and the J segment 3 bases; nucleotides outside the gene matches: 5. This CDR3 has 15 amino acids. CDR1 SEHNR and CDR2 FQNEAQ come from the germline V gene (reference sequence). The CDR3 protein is CASSYRGRRTDTQYF. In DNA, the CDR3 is TGTGCCAGCAGCTACAGGGGGCGTCGGACAGATACGCAGTATTTT.

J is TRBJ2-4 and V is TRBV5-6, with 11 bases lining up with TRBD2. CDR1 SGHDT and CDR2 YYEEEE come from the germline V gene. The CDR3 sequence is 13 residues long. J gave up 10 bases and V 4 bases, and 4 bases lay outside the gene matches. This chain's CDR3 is CASSTASGRIQYF. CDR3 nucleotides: TGTGCCAGCAGCACCGCTAGCGGGAGGATTCAGTACTTC. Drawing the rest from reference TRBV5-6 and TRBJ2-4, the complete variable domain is DAGVTQSPTHLIKTRGQQVTLRCSPKSGHDTVSWYQQALGQGPQFIFQYYEEEERQRGNFPDRFSGHQFPNYSSELNVNALLLGDSALYLCASSTASGRIQYFGAGTRLSVL.

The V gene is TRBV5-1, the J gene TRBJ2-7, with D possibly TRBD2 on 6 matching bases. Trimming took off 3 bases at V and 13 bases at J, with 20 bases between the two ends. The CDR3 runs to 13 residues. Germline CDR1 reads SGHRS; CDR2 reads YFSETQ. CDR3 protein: CASSSGTQGLAYF. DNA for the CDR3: TGCGCCAGCAGCTCCGGGACTCAGGGCCTGGCATACTTC.

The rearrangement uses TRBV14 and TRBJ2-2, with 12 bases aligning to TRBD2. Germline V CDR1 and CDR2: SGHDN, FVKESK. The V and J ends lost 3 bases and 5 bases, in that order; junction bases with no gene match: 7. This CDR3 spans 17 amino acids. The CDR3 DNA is TGTGCCAGCAGCCAGTCCCTAGCGGGGGGGCCGACCGGGGAGCTGTTTTTT. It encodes CASSQSLAGGPTGELFF.

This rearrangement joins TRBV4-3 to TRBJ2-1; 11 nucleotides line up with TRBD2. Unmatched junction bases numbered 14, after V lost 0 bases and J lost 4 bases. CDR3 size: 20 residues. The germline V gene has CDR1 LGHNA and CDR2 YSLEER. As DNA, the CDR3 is TGCGCCAGCAGCCAAGATCTAGCGGGAGGCCCCCGTGCTGCATACAATGAGCAGTTCTTC. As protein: CASSQDLAGGPRAAYNEQFF.